This is a list of T cell receptor beta chains from one sample in a study of OX40 agonist ivuxolimab in advanced cancers. Clones were read by immunoSEQ multiplex PCR, and TCRdb kept only the in-frame ones, dropping some. The table has 55,000 to 90,000 clones, about 91% seen once; the top ten hold around 2%. The material sequenced was CD4+ or CD8+ T cells sorted from blood, taken in a trial of the OX40 agonist ivuxolimab. All receptors derive from an adult with an advanced solid tumor such as melanoma, head and neck, liver or kidney cancer. The conserved cysteine and the conserved F or W are not part of the CDR3 here. Each record gives: V gene, clone size, D gene, J gene, CDR3 protein. D genes are given only for firm matches. Size is stated for part of the rows, as once, few or many counts, or as a class when the clone is expanded.

>TRBV7-2|.|.|TRBJ1-2
ASSLFVYGYT
>TRBV30|.|.|TRBJ2-1
AWSAAALRDEQF
>TRBV5-1|.|TRBD1|TRBJ2-5
ASSALGQQETQY
>TRBV2|.|TRBD1|TRBJ2-6
ARTDYRDSTPGANVLT
>TRBV2|.|.|TRBJ2-7
ASSDDSNYEQY
>TRBV28|.|.|TRBJ1-1
ASSLRGFYAEAF
>TRBV5-1|.|TRBD2|TRBJ2-4
ASSLGLAGRNIQY
>TRBV29-1|.|.|TRBJ2-4
SVRHKNIQY
>TRBV5-4|.|.|TRBJ2-3
ASSEPDSDTQY
>TRBV10-3|.|TRBD2|TRBJ2-7
AISEFNVASGIYEQY
>TRBV29-1|.|.|TRBJ1-1
SAGKMNTEAF
>TRBV5-1|.|.|TRBJ1-1
ASSLVGPLNTEAF
>TRBV13|.|.|TRBJ2-1
ASSGRRGPYNEQF
>TRBV10-3|.|TRBD2|TRBJ2-1
AASRGDNEQF
>TRBV7-2|few|TRBD1|TRBJ1-3
ASSFGTGKGNTIY